Each of the 24 T cell receptor beta chains below was sequenced from the same sample in a study of blood T cells in healthy people across ages. Sample-barcoded 5' priming and a J-beta primer mix drove a second PCR of roughly 6 to 12 cycles. A single record per CDR3 protein comes from TCRdb applying MiXCR to the 5' RACE reads. The data contain 650,000 to 1,000,000 distinct CDR3 sequences, about 34% of them singletons. The sequencing sample was made of blood. The receptor set was obtained from a man between 18 and 35 years old in good health.

The genes are TRBV7-2 and TRBJ1-2, with D possibly TRBD1 on 6 matching bases. The V gene's germline CDR1 is SGHTA and CDR2 FQGNSA. This CDR3 is 15 amino acids long. Trimming stripped 0 bases from V and 0 bases from J, with 8 bases between. CDR3 in amino acids: CASSLATGSNYGYTF. The CDR3 nucleotides read TGTGCCAGCAGCTTAGCAACAGGGTCTAACTATGGCTACACCTTC.

This clonotype was picked up a small number of times. The chain has TRBV7-9 and TRBJ1-2, with D uncertain. V lost 2 bases, J lost 8 bases, and 9 bases lay in between. From germline, CDR1 is SEHNR and CDR2 FQNEAQ (reference sequence). The CDR3 runs 12 residues. The CDR3, as DNA: TGTGCCAGCAGCTTAACGGAAGGGGGCTACACCTTC. Translating gives CASSLTEGGYTF.

This clonotype was seen a few times. V is TRBV12-3 or TRBV12-4 and J is TRBJ1-4; a possible D gene is TRBD1 (5 bases). The V gene lost 7 bases and the J gene lost 7 bases, with 16 bases spanning the gap. This CDR3 region has 14 residues. The CDR3 nucleotides read TGTGCCAGCAACTTTGGGGGAGGTGGTGAAAAACTGTTTTTT. Its protein is CASNFGGGGEKLFF.

Notes on this clonotype: A much larger clone sits a single nucleotide away, making a read error possible. The chain employs TRBV7-2 and TRBJ2-1; 8 bases align to TRBD2. The J segment lost 4 bases and the V segment lost 5 bases, leaving 10 bases of the junction unmatched. CDR3 length equals 16 residues. CDR1 is SGHTA and CDR2 is FQGNSA in the germline V gene. The CDR3 DNA reads TGTGCCAGCAGCAACCAAGCGGGGGCCCCTTACAATGAGCAGTTCTTC. Protein: CASSNQAGAPYNEQFF.

V gene TRBV7-8 combines with J gene TRBJ2-7; maybe TRBD2 (5 bases). Germline V gene lookup returns CDR1 SGHVS and CDR2 FQNEAQ. CDR3 length: 14 amino acids. V gave up 2 bases and J gave up 1 base, with 9 bases separating them. The CDR3 bases are TGTGCCAGCAGCTTATCCCTAGCATCCTACGAGCAGTACTTC. It codes for CASSLSLASYEQYF.

This clonotype was counted between two and nine times. The genes are TRBV28 and TRBJ1-6; 8 positions agree with TRBD1. There are 14 residues in the CDR3. The V gene's germline CDR1 is MDHEN and CDR2 SYDVKM. After removal of 4 bases from V and 8 bases from J, the junction contained 4 bases not matched to a gene. The CDR3 DNA reads TGTGCCAGCAGTTCCGGACAGGGAGATTCACCCCTCCACTTT. As protein: CASSSGQGDSPLHF. The full variable domain, its missing parts supplied by reference TRBV28 and TRBJ1-6, is DVKVTQSSRYLVKRTGEKVFLECVQDMDHENMFWYRQDPGLGLRLIYFSYDVKMKEKGDIPEGYSVSREKKERFSLILESASTNQTSMYLCASSSGQGDSPLHFGNGTRLTVT.

The chain couples TRBV5-4 to TRBJ2-1; 7 bases agree with TRBD1. Germline trimming cut 3 bases from V and 9 bases from J; bases unmatched to any gene: 6. Germline CDR1 is SGHNT and CDR2 is YYREEE (reference sequence). This CDR3 has 13 residues. CDR3 in amino acids: CASSWQGVPEQFF. Written as DNA, the CDR3 is TGTGCCAGCAGCTGGCAGGGGGTTCCTGAGCAGTTCTTC. The whole variable domain, filled in from reference TRBV5-4 and TRBJ2-1, reads ETGVTQSPTHLIKTRGQQVTLRCSSQSGHNTVSWYQQALGQGPQFIFQYYREEENGRGNFPPRFSGLQFPNYSSELNVNALELDDSALYLCASSWQGVPEQFFGPGTRLTVL.

The chain employs TRBV12-3 or TRBV12-4 and TRBJ2-1, with 9 bases that match TRBD1. The CDR3 runs 13 residues. V was clipped by 6 bases and J by 7 bases; unmatched bases: 4. The CDR3 DNA reads as TGTGCCAGCAGGCGGACAGGGGTGAATGAGCAGTTCTTC. Amino acids: CASRRTGVNEQFF.

This clonotype occurred many times. The V call is TRBV7-2, the J call TRBJ2-3; 12 positions match TRBD2. Germline V lookup: CDR1 SGHTA, CDR2 FQGNSA. Trimming took 5 bases from V and 3 from J; bases not matched to a gene: 6. This CDR3 comprises 16 residues. CDR3 sequence reads: CASSPSGGALTDTQYF. CDR3 DNA sequence: TGTGCCAGCAGCCCTAGCGGGGGGGCATTAACAGATACGCAGTATTTT. Combining the CDR3 with reference TRBV7-2 and TRBJ2-3 gives the whole variable domain GAGVSQSPSNKVTEKGKDVELRCDPISGHTALYWYRQSLGQGLEFLIYFQGNSAPDKSGLPSDRFSAERTGGSVSTLTIQRTQQEDSAVYLCASSPSGGALTDTQYFGPGTRLTVL.

This chain connects TRBV15 to TRBJ2-1, with D hard to call. Per the germline V gene, CDR1 is LNHNV and CDR2 is YYDKDF (reference sequence). The V gene lost 4 bases and the J gene lost 2 bases, with 9 bases spanning the gap. CDR3 length: 14 amino acids. The CDR3 sequence is CATSTQDAYNEQFF. The CDR3 DNA sequence: TGTGCCACCAGCACGCAGGATGCCTACAATGAGCAGTTCTTC.

As for this clonotype: A much larger clone differs from this one at a single base, so this may be a read error. This CDR3 reads CASSQDWGEQYF. CDR3 nucleotides: TGCGCCAGCAGCCAAGATTGGGGGGAGCAGTACTTC. This chain joins TRBV4-3 and TRBJ2-7; possibly TRBD1 or TRBD2 for D (5 bases each). CDR3 length: 12 amino acids. Germline V CDR1 and CDR2: LGHNA, YSLEER. Trimming pared 0 bases from V and 7 bases from J, leaving 7 bases between.

About this clonotype: A read error is possible here, since a much larger clone lies one base away. The chain recombines TRBV20-1 with TRBJ2-3, with 11 bases fitting TRBD2. The CDR3 is 15 residues long. The germline V gene encodes CDR1 DFQATT and CDR2 SNEGSKA (reference sequence). V lost 6 bases to trimming and J lost 3 bases; unmatched junction nucleotides: 8. The CDR3 DNA is TGCAGTGCCAAGGGACTAGCGGAGGTTACAGATACGCAGTATTTT. Protein product: CSAKGLAEVTDTQYF.

For this clonotype: A read error may be the cause here, since a much bigger clone is one base away. V and J are TRBV11-3 and TRBJ2-5, with a tentative D call TRBD2 (6 bases). V shed 1 base and J shed 5 bases, with 8 bases lying between them. Germline V gene lookup returns CDR1 SGHNT and CDR2 YENEEA. CDR3 length: 13 residues. This CDR3 is CASSLGGDETQYF. CDR3 DNA sequence: TGTGCCAGCAGCTTAGGGGGGGACGAGACCCAGTACTTC.

The J gene is TRBJ2-5, the V gene TRBV6-2 or TRBV6-3; perhaps D is TRBD1 or TRBD2 (5 bases each). The V end lost 4 bases, the J end lost 5 bases, and 20 bases lay between the germline ends. The germline V gene has CDR1 MNHEY and CDR2 SVGEGT. The CDR3 contains 16 residues. CDR3 sequence: CASSSVMASGRETQYF. The CDR3 nucleotides read TGTGCCAGCAGTTCGGTTATGGCCTCGGGGCGGGAGACCCAGTACTTC.

This clonotype was counted only a few times. The V and J genes are TRBV10-3 and TRBJ1-6; weak D call: TRBD1 (5 bases). Per germline, CDR1 ENHRY and CDR2 SYGVKD. The CDR3 is 21 amino acids. Between the trimmed V and J ends, which lost 2 bases and 7 bases, there was a span of 30 bases. CDR3 region: CAISEDMDLISTMGGNSPLHF. The CDR3 DNA follows: TGTGCCATCAGTGAGGATATGGACCTAATTTCAACTATGGGGGGGAATTCACCCCTCCACTTT.

This clonotype was detected a few times. CDR3 region: CASSYKGGVGPQHF. The CDR3 nucleotides read TGTGCCAGCAGTTACAAGGGGGGCGTTGGGCCCCAGCATTTT. The chain uses TRBV6-5 and TRBJ1-5; weak D call: TRBD1 (6 bases). This CDR3 has 14 amino acids. V was clipped by 2 bases and J by 9 bases, with 14 bases between them. Germline CDR1 MNHEY, CDR2 SVGAGI.

This rearrangement joins TRBV5-1 to TRBJ2-1; 7 nucleotides agree with TRBD2. The CDR3 runs to 15 residues. Germline V lookup: CDR1 SGHRS, CDR2 YFSETQ. V was pared by 1 base and J by 2 bases, with 3 bases of the junction left unmatched. The DNA of the CDR3 is TGCGCCAGCAGCTTGACTAGCGTGACCTACAATGAGCAGTTCTTC. This encodes CASSLTSVTYNEQFF.

Concerning this clonotype itself: An end of the junction differs from the germline gene, which may be a read error. The chain is built from TRBV10-3 and TRBJ1-5; 7 bases are a match to TRBD1. The CDR3 has 15 residues. Germline CDR1 and CDR2: ENHRY and SYGVKD. Here the CDR3 reads CAVSGTGTEKEPQHF. The CDR3, as DNA: TGTGCCGTCAGTGGCACAGGGACAGAGAAGGAGCCCCAGCATTTT.

The rearrangement joins TRBV7-2 to TRBJ2-2; D is possibly TRBD1 or TRBD2 (6 bases each). The CDR3 is made up of 16 amino acids. The V gene's germline CDR1 is SGHTA and CDR2 FQGNSA. Trimming pared 1 base from V and 3 bases from J, leaving 12 bases between. The CDR3 reads CASSLERGADTGELFF. CDR3 nucleotide sequence: TGTGCCAGCAGCTTAGAGAGGGGGGCGGACACCGGGGAGCTGTTTTTT.

This rearrangement joins TRBV30 to TRBJ2-4, with D perhaps matching TRBD1 or TRBD2 (6 bases each). The DNA end favors TRBJ2-7, so the J call may be wrong. The germline V gene encodes CDR1 GTSNPN and CDR2 SVGIG (reference sequence). The CDR3 is made up of 15 amino acids. The CDR3 here is CAWSANGGPNYEQYF. The CDR3 coding sequence is TGTGCCTGGAGTGCAAACGGGGGCCCAAACTACGAGCAGTACTTC.

In its sample, this clonotype was seen once. This chain connects TRBV20-1 to TRBJ2-5, with a tentative D call TRBD2 (6 bases). Trimming cost V 1 base and J 2 bases, with 14 bases left between them. The length of the CDR3 is 15 residues. Germline V CDR1 and CDR2: DFQATT, SNEGSKA (reference sequence). The chain's CDR3 is CSARGLGGRQETQYF. The CDR3 DNA reads as TGCAGTGCTAGAGGACTAGGCGGACGACAAGAGACCCAGTACTTC.

The chain is built from TRBV9 and TRBJ2-7; D is perhaps TRBD1 (5 bases). The CDR3 totals 15 residues. CDR1 and CDR2 (germline): SGDLS, YYNGEE. Trimming cost V 0 bases and J 7 bases, with 17 bases left between them. The CDR3 DNA is TGTGCCAGCAGCGTAGGGGGCACCAACTACAATGAGCAGTACTTC. This sequence encodes CASSVGGTNYNEQYF.

The CDR3 bases are TGTGCCAGCAGTTACTCGGTCGGCTACACCTTC. It codes for CASSYSVGYTF. The rearrangement uses TRBV6-6 and TRBJ1-2, with unresolved D. Germline V gene sequence: CDR1 MNHNY, CDR2 SVGAGI (reference sequence). Trimming took 0 bases from V and 8 from J, leaving 4 bases between them. The CDR3 is made up of 11 amino acids.

The V call is TRBV4-1, the J call TRBJ1-1; TRBD1 might be the D (5 bases). The germline V and J ends were trimmed by 1 base and 4 bases, with 13 bases remaining between them. Germline values: CDR1 MGHRA, CDR2 YSYEKL. The CDR3 has 15 amino acids. The CDR3 is CASSQVKGGVTEAFF. In DNA form, the CDR3 reads TGCGCCAGCAGCCAAGTGAAGGGAGGGGTCACTGAAGCTTTCTTT.